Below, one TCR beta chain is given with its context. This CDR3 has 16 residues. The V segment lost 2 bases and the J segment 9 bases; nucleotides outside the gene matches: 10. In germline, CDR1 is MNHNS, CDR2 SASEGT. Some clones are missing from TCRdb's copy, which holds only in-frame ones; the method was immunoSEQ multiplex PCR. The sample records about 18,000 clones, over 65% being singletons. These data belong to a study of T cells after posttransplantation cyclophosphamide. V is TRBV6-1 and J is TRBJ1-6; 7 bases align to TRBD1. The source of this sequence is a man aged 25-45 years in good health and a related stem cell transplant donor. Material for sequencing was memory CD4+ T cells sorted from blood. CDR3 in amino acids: CASSETPGGDSSPLHF. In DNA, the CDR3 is TGTGCCAGCAGTGAAACACCCGGGGGGGACAGTTCACCCCTCCACTTT.